These T cell receptor beta chains were read from a single sample in a study of STAT5B mutations in CD4+ large granular lymphocyte leukemia. Clones were read by immunoSEQ multiplex PCR, and TCRdb kept only the in-frame ones, dropping some. The data show around 30,000 clones, with approximately 74% seen just once and 1% to 1.2% held by the top ten. Material for sequencing was CD4+ T cells from blood buffy coats. These receptors came from a human donor in good health. The CDR3 runs from the conserved cysteine through the conserved F or W. A D gene is named only where the DNA matches it firmly. The size of a clone is reported for some rows only, either as once, few or many, or as a class for expanded clones.

TGTGCCTGGAGTGTCGGACAGGGATCGGATACGCAGTATTTT CAWSVGQGSDTQYF TRBJ2-3 TRBV30 TRBD1 .
TGTGCCAGCAGCTTGGGAGGGGCGGCAGTGGAAGAGACCCAGTACTTC CASSLGGAAVEETQYF TRBJ2-5 TRBV5-4 . .
TGTGCCAGCAGCGCCAGCGGGAGAGCTGTATTGGGGCAGTTCTTC CASSASGRAVLGQFF TRBJ2-1 TRBV9 TRBD2 .
TGTGCCAGCAGTCCGCTGGGTTCCAGCCTAGCCGGGGATACGCAGTATTTT CASSPLGSSLAGDTQYF TRBJ2-3 TRBV27 . .
TGTGCCAGCAGTGAAGGGCCACATACGGGGAACACTGAAGCTTTCTTT CASSEGPHTGNTEAFF TRBJ1-1 TRBV6-1 . .
TGTGCCAGCAGCTCGGCGACTAGTTACAATGAGCAGTTCTTC CASSSATSYNEQFF TRBJ2-1 TRBV7-2 . .
TGTGCCAGTATGACGGGGGGGAGCAACTATGGCTACACCTTC CASMTGGSNYGYTF TRBJ1-2 TRBV2 . .
TGTGCCAGCAGCTTGGAAACCCGACGGGCCGGGGAGCTGTTTTTT CASSLETRRAGELFF TRBJ2-2 TRBV5-6 . .
TGCGCCAGCAGCCAAGAGGCTAGGTACACCGGGGAGCTGTTTTTT CASSQEARYTGELFF TRBJ2-2 TRBV4-1 . few
TGTGCCAGCAGCTACCGGGGCCTTGAAGCTTTCTTT CASSYRGLEAFF TRBJ1-1 TRBV5-6 . .
TGCGCCAGCAGCCCTAGTATCCAAGAGACCCAGTACTTC CASSPSIQETQYF TRBJ2-5 TRBV5-1 . .
TGTGCCAGCACAAAAGCGGAATACAATGAGCAGTTCTTC CASTKAEYNEQFF TRBJ2-1 TRBV11-3 . .
TGTGCCAGCAGCCCCGGACTGCCGGCTGGGGCCAACGTCCTGACTTTC CASSPGLPAGANVLTF TRBJ2-6 TRBV7-8 . few
TGCGCCAGTACATCGCCCGCGAACACCGGGGAGCTGTTTTTT CASTSPANTGELFF TRBJ2-2 TRBV10-2 . .
TGTGCCAGCAGCCCCGGGCCGGGACTAGCTTCCTACAATGAGCAGTTCTTC CASSPGPGLASYNEQFF TRBJ2-1 TRBV7-3 TRBD2 .
TGTGCCAGCAGCTTAGGGGGAGCGGCGGCAGATACGCAGTATTTT CASSLGGAAADTQYF TRBJ2-3 TRBV11-3 . .
TGCGCCAGCAGCTTGGGAAACAGGCCAGGGGAGACCCAGTACTTC CASSLGNRPGETQYF TRBJ2-5 TRBV5-1 . once
TGTGCCAGCAGTCCAGTAACCAACCTCTATGACTTC CASSPVTNLYDF TRBJ2-5 TRBV2 . .
TGTGCCAGCAGGGTAAACTATGGCTACACCTTC CASRVNYGYTF TRBJ1-2 TRBV2 . .
TGTGCCAGCAACCTAGCGGGTATTGTCACAGATACGCAGTATTTT CASNLAGIVTDTQYF TRBJ2-3 TRBV7-2 TRBD2 .
TGTGCCACCAGCGGCGGGCCCCAATGGAGAGAGACCCAGTACTTC CATSGGPQWRETQYF TRBJ2-5 TRBV15 . .
TGTGCCAGCACAGGCGGGAGGAGCTCCTACAATGAGCAGTTCTTC CASTGGRSSYNEQFF TRBJ2-1 TRBV27 TRBD2 .
TGTGCCAGCAGTGCGGGGACAATTCAAGCGGGCTACACCTTC CASSAGTIQAGYTF TRBJ1-2 TRBV2 . .
TGTGCCAGCAGCGGAACAGGGCTGGTGGAGAATGAAGCTTTCTTT CASSGTGLVENEAFF TRBJ1-1 TRBV2 . .
TGTGCCAGCAGTTCTCAGAGACGGCAGTTCTTC CASSSQRRQFF TRBJ2-1 TRBV28 . .
TGTGCCAGCAGCTTAACGCGGGGGGATACGCAGTATTTT CASSLTRGDTQYF TRBJ2-3 TRBV7-3 TRBD2 .
TGTGCCAGCAGGAGGACTAGCGGGAGCTCCTACGAGCAGTACTTC CASRRTSGSSYEQYF TRBJ2-7 TRBV7-2 TRBD2 .
TGTGCCAGCAGCGGGACAGGGTCCGGGGAGCTGTTTTTT CASSGTGSGELFF TRBJ2-2 TRBV9 TRBD1 few
TGTGCCAGCAGCGTAGCTGGGGGCAGGGGGCAGGGCCCAGATACGCAGTATTTT CASSVAGGRGQGPDTQYF TRBJ2-3 TRBV9 TRBD1 .
TGTGCCAGCAGCTTACGTAGCGGGAGATCCTACAATGAGCAGTTCTTC CASSLRSGRSYNEQFF TRBJ2-1 TRBV7-2 TRBD2 .
TGTGCCAGCAGCCCGCTACAGGGGAACACCGGGGAGCTGTTTTTT CASSPLQGNTGELFF TRBJ2-2 TRBV7-7 . .
TGCGCCAGCAGCCAACTACAGGGGGCGTTCTACGAGCAGTACTTC CASSQLQGAFYEQYF TRBJ2-7 TRBV4-3 TRBD1 few
TGTGCCAGCAGCTTATTAGGGCGACGTGGGACCCAGTACTTC CASSLLGRRGTQYF TRBJ2-5 TRBV11-2 . .
TGTGCCTGGACCAGGGGAGGGGAGACTAACGAGCAGTACTTC CAWTRGGETNEQYF TRBJ2-7 TRBV30 . .
TGTGCCAGTAGCCCTGGACCTATCGGCACTGAAGCTTTCTTT CASSPGPIGTEAFF TRBJ1-1 TRBV19 . once
TGTGCCAGCAGCTTGACTAGCTTGGAAGAGCAGTACTTC CASSLTSLEEQYF TRBJ2-7 TRBV7-3 TRBD2 .
TGTGCCAGCAGCTCGGGGCAGAGCACAGATACGCAGTATTTT CASSSGQSTDTQYF TRBJ2-3 TRBV11-3 . once
TGTGCCAGCACTTCTCGCGGGGCGGCCTATGGCTACACCTTC CASTSRGAAYGYTF TRBJ1-2 TRBV6-6 . once
TGTGCCAGTAGTATAGGTAACAACAATGAGCAGTTCTTC CASSIGNNNEQFF TRBJ2-1 TRBV19 . once
TGCAGCGTTTACTCTGACAACACTGAAGCTTTCTTT CSVYSDNTEAFF TRBJ1-1 TRBV29-1 . few
TGTGCCTGCAACGTCAGGGGCCTGGTTAACACTGAAGCTTTCTTT CACNVRGLVNTEAFF TRBJ1-1 TRBV30 . few
TGTGCCAGCAGCGGGGGACTATACACAGATACGCAGTATTTT CASSGGLYTDTQYF TRBJ2-3 TRBV7-9 TRBD2 .
TGTGCCAGCACCCCGGGAACCCTAGCGTCCTACGAGCAGTACTTC CASTPGTLASYEQYF TRBJ2-7 TRBV7-9 . .
TGTGCCAGCAGCTTGGCGGGTAGCTCCTACGAGCAGTACTTC CASSLAGSSYEQYF TRBJ2-7 TRBV5-6 . .
TGTGCCAGCAGCGTAGATGGGACTAGCGGGAGGACACATACGCAGTATTTT CASSVDGTSGRTHTQYF TRBJ2-3 TRBV9 TRBD2 .
TGTGCCAGCAGCTTAGGTCTCAGGTTGGTAGGCGACACCAATGAGCAGTTCTTC CASSLGLRLVGDTNEQFF TRBJ2-1 TRBV7-8 . .
TGTGCCAGCAGCTTCGAGGCGGGGGGGTTTGGAAACATTCAGTACTTC CASSFEAGGFGNIQYF TRBJ2-4 TRBV11-2 TRBD2 .
TGTGCCAGTAGTCTACAGGGTATAGGGCGGGAGACCCAGTACTTC CASSLQGIGRETQYF TRBJ2-5 TRBV19 . .
TGTGCCAGCAGCTTAAGGACGGGCGTCACTGAAGCTTTCTTT CASSLRTGVTEAFF TRBJ1-1 TRBV7-9 . .
TGTGCCGGGATCGAGGGACTAGCGTCCGGAGAGACCCAGTACTTC CAGIEGLASGETQYF TRBJ2-5 TRBV30 TRBD2 .
TGTGCCAGTACCGGGACAGGGTGGACTGGAAACACCATATATTTT CASTGTGWTGNTIYF TRBJ1-3 TRBV19 TRBD1 .
TGTGCCAGCAGCCCGGACCTCCAGGGGTACGGAGCTTTCTTT CASSPDLQGYGAFF TRBJ1-1 TRBV7-9 . .